This T cell receptor beta chain was sequenced in a study of T cell responses to AZD1222 COVID-19 vaccine. About this clone itself: What it binds is not known.

CDR3 length: 19 residues. Germline lookup yields CDR1 KGHSH and CDR2 LQKENI. V dropped 3 bases and J dropped 2; count of bases not matched to a gene: 11. Measured with immunoSEQ multiplex PCR; TCRdb has only the in-frame clones, and not every one. The sample lists about 88,000 clones, around 90% occurring once. Whole-study results and caveats: Among spike-specific TCRs, nearly half reportedly target unmutated variant regions.

This clonotype originated in an adult who received the AZD1222 COVID-19 vaccine. The specimen comprised peripheral blood, sampled 28 days after the second AZD1222 dose. The genes are TRBV18 and TRBJ2-6; 9 bases agree with TRBD1. The CDR3 DNA sequence: TGTGCCAGCTCACCCTTGTCTCGGGACAGGGTAGCTGGGGCCAACGTCCTGACTTTC. It yields the protein CASSPLSRDRVAGANVLTF.